These 21 T cell receptor beta chains originate from one sample sequenced in a study of yellow fever vaccine responses in identical twins. TCRdb processed the RT-PCR reads anew with MiXCR; each CDR3 protein has one entry. The table has fewer than 35,000 distinct CDR3 sequences, about 63% seen once. The starting material was T cells from blood (PBMCs), unsorted or a sorted subset (not recorded which), obtained before or after yellow fever vaccination (not recorded which). The receptors were gathered from a woman younger than 35 who received the yellow fever vaccine.

The rearrangement links TRBV5-1 to TRBJ2-1, with TRBD2 identical over 11 bases. The trim removed 5 bases at V and 7 bases at J, leaving 8 bases unmatched. Germline lookup yields CDR1 SGHRS and CDR2 YFSETQ. CDR3 size: 15 residues. The DNA of the CDR3 is TGCGCCAGCAGACGCACTAGCGGGAGTTCGAATGAGCAGTTCTTC. This translates into CASRRTSGSSNEQFF.

The V gene is TRBV6-4, the J gene TRBJ2-1; 12 nucleotides align to TRBD2. The CDR3 is 15 amino acids. V dropped 0 bases and J dropped 6; count of bases not matched to a gene: 0. Germline V gives CDR1 MRHNA, CDR2 SNTAGT. Written as DNA, the CDR3 is TGTGCCAGCAGTGACTCGACTAGCGGGAGCAATGAGCAGTTCTTC. Translation: CASSDSTSGSNEQFF.

This clonotype was counted only a few times. The V and J genes are TRBV18 and TRBJ1-6; the D is unclear. The V gene lost 2 bases and the J gene lost 10 bases, with 12 bases spanning the gap. The CDR3 runs 14 residues. Germline V gene sequence: CDR1 KGHSH, CDR2 LQKENI. The CDR3 sequence is CASSPIQARSPLHF. For the CDR3, the DNA is TGTGCCAGCTCACCAATCCAAGCTCGATCACCCCTCCACTTT.

This chain links TRBV2 with TRBJ2-1; the match to TRBD1 covers 8 bases. V was clipped by 3 bases and J by 2 bases; unmatched bases: 3. Germline V gene data show CDR1 as SNHLY and CDR2 as FYNNEI. This CDR3 is 15 amino acids long. Here the CDR3 reads CASSDWTGTYNEQFF. The CDR3 bases are TGTGCCAGCAGTGACTGGACAGGGACCTACAATGAGCAGTTCTTC.

This clonotype was counted between two and nine times. The chain has TRBV4-2 and TRBJ2-1, with D unresolved. The CDR3 is 16 amino acids. Germline V CDR1 and CDR2: LGHNA, YNFKEQ. The V and J ends lost 3 bases and 0 bases respectively, with 12 bases between them. The DNA for the CDR3 is TGTGCCAGCAGCCAGCATCGGAGTCCCTCCTACAATGAGCAGTTCTTC. Translated, it gives CASSQHRSPSYNEQFF.

Notes on this clonotype: The junction departs from the called germline gene at one end, perhaps through a read error. The genes are TRBV5-4 and TRBJ1-5; D may be TRBD1 (6 bases). The CDR3 is made up of 15 amino acids. Germline CDR1 and CDR2: SGHNT and YYREEE (reference sequence). CDR3 residues: CASSLTGHLNRPQHF. CDR3 nucleotides: TGTGCCAGCAGCTTGACGGGACACTTGAATCGGCCCCAGCATTTT.

This chain connects TRBV18 to TRBJ2-1; D possibly corresponds to TRBD2 (5 bases). The V end was cut by 2 bases, the J end by 0 bases, with 11 bases between. The CDR3 contains 16 residues. The germline V gene has CDR1 KGHSH and CDR2 LQKENI. This chain's CDR3 is CASSPSSPSSYNEQFF. The CDR3 nucleotides are TGTGCCAGCTCACCATCTAGCCCTAGCTCCTACAATGAGCAGTTCTTC.

The CDR3 reads CASSPREGQLNTEAFF. CDR3 coding DNA: TGTGCCAGCTCACCTCGAGAGGGACAGTTGAACACTGAAGCTTTCTTT. This chain uses TRBV18 with TRBJ1-1; 7 bases are a match to TRBD1. The CDR3 length is 16 residues. The junction had 7 bases not matched to a gene; V was cut back by 3 bases and J by 0 bases. CDR1 and CDR2 from the germline V gene are KGHSH and LQKENI.

This clonotype appeared a few times. The J gene is TRBJ1-3, the V gene TRBV6-1, with D perhaps matching TRBD1 (5 bases). Germline lookup yields CDR1 MNHNS and CDR2 SASEGT. With 9 bases removed from V and 0 bases from J, the gap between germline ends came to 12 bases. The CDR3 consists of 14 residues. The CDR3 loop reads CASRGEGSGNTIYF. CDR3 nucleotide sequence: TGTGCCAGTAGAGGGGAAGGCTCTGGAAACACCATATATTTT.

The V call is TRBV5-1, the J call TRBJ2-1; 7 bases agree with TRBD1. This CDR3 has 15 amino acids. Germline V gene sequence: CDR1 SGHRS, CDR2 YFSETQ. The V gene end was trimmed by 3 bases and the J gene end by 4 bases; junction bases not matched to a gene: 7. CDR3 DNA: TGCGCCAGCAGCTCTACAGGGGTGTCATACAATGAGCAGTTCTTC. Translated: CASSSTGVSYNEQFF.

The chain combines TRBV3-1 with TRBJ2-3, with 7 nucleotides matching TRBD2. The CDR3 has 14 amino acids. The V segment lost 4 bases and the J segment 1 base; nucleotides outside the gene matches: 2. CDR1 is LGHDT and CDR2 is YNNKEL in the germline V gene (reference sequence). The CDR3 DNA reads as TGTGCCAGCAGCCGAACTAGCGGCACAGATACGCAGTATTTT. The encoded protein is CASSRTSGTDTQYF.

J is TRBJ1-5 and V is TRBV19; unclear D gene. Trimming took off 3 bases at V and 0 bases at J, with 9 bases between the two ends. The CDR3 loop spans 15 amino acids. Germline CDR1 LNHDA, CDR2 SQIVND (reference sequence). CDR3 sequence: CASSIQWNSNQPQHF. For the CDR3, the DNA is TGTGCCAGTAGTATTCAATGGAATAGCAATCAGCCCCAGCATTTT.

This clonotype has just one count. The chain uses TRBV29-1 and TRBJ2-3; D is undetermined. The CDR3 is 14 residues long. The V gene's germline CDR1 is SQVTM and CDR2 ANQGSEA. V gave up 2 bases and J gave up 0 bases, with 9 bases separating them. This CDR3 reads CSVERYESTDTQYF. The DNA of the CDR3 is TGCAGCGTTGAACGCTACGAGAGCACAGATACGCAGTATTTT.

This chain uses TRBV12-3 or TRBV12-4 with TRBJ1-5; 7 nucleotides agree with TRBD1. J lost 1 base, V lost 1 base, and 7 bases had no gene match. There are 17 residues in the CDR3. The CDR3 nucleotides are TGTGCCAGCAGTTTAGTTTCAGGGGGGGGGAGCAATCAGCCCCAGCATTTT. Translated, it gives CASSLVSGGGSNQPQHF.

This chain connects TRBV2 to TRBJ2-2; maybe TRBD1 (6 bases). Trimming removed 8 bases from V and 1 base from J, with 11 bases in between. Germline assignment: CDR1 SNHLY and CDR2 FYNNEI. The CDR3 runs to 14 residues. The CDR3 bases are TGTGCCAGCGCAGGGGTGGGGAACACCGGGGAGCTGTTTTTT. Its translation is CASAGVGNTGELFF.

The chain uses TRBV5-1 and TRBJ2-1, with D perhaps TRBD1 or TRBD2 (5 bases each). The length of the CDR3 is 13 residues. V lost 4 bases and J 9 bases, leaving 14 bases between the germline ends. Per germline, CDR1 SGHRS and CDR2 YFSETQ. In DNA form, the CDR3 reads TGCGCCAGCAGCGCAGGGTTCGGACTTGAGCAGTTCTTC. Its protein is CASSAGFGLEQFF.

V is TRBV11-3 and J is TRBJ2-5; D call uncertain. Between the trimmed V and J ends, which lost 5 bases and 8 bases, there was a span of 18 bases. The CDR3 has 14 amino acids. Per germline, CDR1 SGHNT and CDR2 YENEEA. The CDR3 loop reads CASSPPNEGFTQYF. The CDR3, as DNA: TGTGCCAGCAGCCCGCCGAATGAAGGGTTTACCCAGTACTTC.

This clonotype was found a few times. The rearrangement uses TRBV24-1 and TRBJ2-3, with 8 nucleotides matching TRBD2. There are 15 residues in the CDR3. J gave up 0 bases and V 9 bases, and 7 bases lay outside the gene matches. CDR1 and CDR2 (germline): KGHDR, SFDVKD. The DNA of the CDR3 is TGTGCCACCGAAAGCGGGAGACACAGCACAGATACGCAGTATTTT. Translating it yields CATESGRHSTDTQYF.

Only a few counts were recorded for this clonotype. This chain uses TRBV10-3 with TRBJ2-3, with TRBD2 identical over 8 bases. The CDR3 covers 17 residues. J gave up 3 bases and V 3 bases, and 11 bases lay outside the gene matches. The germline CDR1 and CDR2 sequences are ENHRY and SYGVKD. The CDR3: CAISELQRGHGTDTQYF. In nucleotides, the CDR3 is TGTGCCATCAGTGAATTACAGCGGGGGCACGGGACAGATACGCAGTATTTT.

This chain joins TRBV10-3 and TRBJ1-2; D perhaps matches TRBD1 (5 bases). V was trimmed by 5 bases and J by 8 bases, leaving 21 bases between them. The CDR3 consists of 15 residues. The germline gives CDR1 ENHRY, CDR2 SYGVKD. Here the CDR3 DNA reads TGTGCCATCAGTCCCTTAGGATCTCCCTGGGGCGGCTACACCTTC. Protein: CAISPLGSPWGGYTF.

This clonotype was observed a handful of times. The chain recombines TRBV12-3 or TRBV12-4 with TRBJ1-2; D is unresolved. Between the trimmed V and J ends, which lost 3 bases and 4 bases, there was a span of 12 bases. The CDR3 sequence is 14 residues long. CDR3 nucleotides: TGTGCCAGCAGTTTCGGGATCTCTGCCTATGGCTACACCTTC. Amino acid sequence: CASSFGISAYGYTF.